This TCR beta chain was identified in a study of TIL therapy for anti-PD-1-resistant metastatic lung cancer. Time point in this sample: pre-treatment sample, taken before nivolumab and TIL therapy. Most excised metastases sampled were pleural nodules or supraclavicular lymph nodes. To note about this clone: The antigen remains undetermined.

The libraries were made with immunoSEQ v3. TCRdb's table, derived via immunoSEQ multiplex PCR, lists solely in-frame clones and lacks some. The sample lists more than 9,000 clones; roughly 50% were seen once. Overall study findings and caveats: Many TIL product clones were absent from baseline tumor, suggesting clonal contraction.

Trimming stripped 2 bases from V and 4 bases from J, with 6 bases between. Per the germline V gene, CDR1 is MNHEY and CDR2 is SMNVEV (reference sequence). The CDR3 has 13 residues. Source: tumor tissue, taken at baseline. The source is a person between 30 and 79 years old with non-small cell lung cancer. The chain is built from TRBV27 and TRBJ1-5; D uncertain. CDR3 region: CASSLNGNQPQHF. The CDR3 coding sequence is TGTGCCAGCAGTTTAAACGGGAATCAGCCCCAGCATTTT.